A few counts support the clone carrying this TCR beta chain. This specimen belongs to a study of T cell responses to AZD1222 COVID-19 vaccine. Profiled with immunoSEQ multiplex PCR; TCRdb holds only in-frame clones, not every one. The sample records 100,000 or so clones, 70% to 90% being singletons. The CDR3 extends over 13 amino acids. The germline V gene encodes CDR1 SEHNR and CDR2 FQNEAQ (reference sequence). V was pared by 1 base and J by 7 bases, with 10 bases between. Material: peripheral blood, obtained on day 0 of MenACWY control vaccination. The TCR comes from an adult in good health. The rearrangement joins TRBV7-9 to TRBJ1-1; D is ambiguous. This CDR3 reads CASSLVGRIEAFF. CDR3 sequence (DNA): TGTGCCAGCAGCTTAGTGGGGAGGATTGAAGCTTTCTTT.